This TCR beta chain originates from a study of T-cell reconstitution after alpha-beta-depleted transplantation in children. Unique molecular identifiers featured in how the TCRbeta library was prepared. A single record per CDR3 protein comes from TCRdb applying MiXCR to the PCR reads. The repertoire holds about a million distinct CDR3 sequences, with roughly 29% as singletons. Sample: PBMCs, mostly from graft donor cells, taken 360 days after TCRalphabeta/CD19-depleted stem cell transplant. The clonotype comes from a boy under two years old who had a stem cell transplant for SCID, so the T cells may come from the graft donor.

The CDR3 reads CASSLALKGTDTQYF. The CDR3 DNA reads as TGTGCCAGCAGCTTAGCGCTAAAGGGGACAGATACGCAGTATTTT. J is TRBJ2-3 and V is TRBV7-9; TRBD1 is a possible D gene (5 bases). CDR3 length: 15 residues. Trimming stripped 0 bases from V and 3 bases from J, with 10 bases between. Germline CDR1 reads SEHNR; CDR2 reads FQNEAQ (reference sequence).